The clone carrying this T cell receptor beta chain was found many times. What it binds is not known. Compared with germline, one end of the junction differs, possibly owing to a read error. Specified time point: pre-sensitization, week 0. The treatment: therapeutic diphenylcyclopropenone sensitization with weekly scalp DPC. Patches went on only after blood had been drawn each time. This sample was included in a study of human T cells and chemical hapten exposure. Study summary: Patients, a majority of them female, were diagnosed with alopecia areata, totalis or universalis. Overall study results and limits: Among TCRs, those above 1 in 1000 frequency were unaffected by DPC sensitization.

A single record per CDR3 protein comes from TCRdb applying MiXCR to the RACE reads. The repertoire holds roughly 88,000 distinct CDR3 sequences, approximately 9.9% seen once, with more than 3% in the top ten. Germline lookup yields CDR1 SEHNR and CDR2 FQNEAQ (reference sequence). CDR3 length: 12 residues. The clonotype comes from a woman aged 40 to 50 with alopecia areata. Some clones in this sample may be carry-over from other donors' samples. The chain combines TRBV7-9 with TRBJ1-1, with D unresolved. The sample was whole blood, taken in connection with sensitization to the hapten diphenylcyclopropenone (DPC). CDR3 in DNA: TGTGCCAGCAGCTTAGATCGGGTCCGCGGGAGCTTT. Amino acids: CASSLDRVRGSF.